This T cell receptor beta chain was found in a study of blood T cells in healthy people across ages. Notes on the study in general: Conclusively comparing naive with antigen-experienced cells was impossible with unsorted PBMCs. Samples with more naive T cells showed higher observed beta diversity.

Using a J-beta primer mix together with a sample-barcoded 5' primer, a second PCR was run for roughly 7 to 11 cycles. MiXCR was run by TCRdb on the 5' RACE reads, yielding one entry per CDR3 protein. The sample includes some 1.6 million distinct CDR3 sequences, about 35% of them seen just once. Trimming cost V 8 bases and J 4 bases; bases outside gene matches: 7. Germline-derived CDR1 and CDR2 are KGHDR and SFDVKD. This CDR3 is 14 amino acids long. The table lists this clonotype with many counts. Its antigen is not identified. Sequencing was done on a sample of blood. The TCR was taken from a woman aged 25 to 45 in good health. The rearrangement links TRBV24-1 to TRBJ2-7, with 10 bases lining up with TRBD1. The CDR3 spells CATIGQGEGYEQYF. CDR3 DNA: TGTGCCACCATCGGACAGGGGGAAGGGTACGAGCAGTACTTC.